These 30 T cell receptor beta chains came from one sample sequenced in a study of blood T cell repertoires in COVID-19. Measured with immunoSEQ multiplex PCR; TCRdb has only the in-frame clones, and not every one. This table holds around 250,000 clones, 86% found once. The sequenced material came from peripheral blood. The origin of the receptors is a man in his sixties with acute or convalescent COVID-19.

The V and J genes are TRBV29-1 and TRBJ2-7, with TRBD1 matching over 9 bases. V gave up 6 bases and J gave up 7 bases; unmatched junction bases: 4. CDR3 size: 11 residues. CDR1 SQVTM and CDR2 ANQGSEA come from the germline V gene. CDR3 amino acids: CSVQGAGEQYF. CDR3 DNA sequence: TGCAGCGTACAGGGGGCGGGTGAGCAGTACTTC.

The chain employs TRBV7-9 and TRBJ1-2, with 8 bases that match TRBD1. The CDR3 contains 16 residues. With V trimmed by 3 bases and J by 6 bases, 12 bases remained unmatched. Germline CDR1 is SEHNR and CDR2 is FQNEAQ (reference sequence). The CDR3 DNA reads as TGTGCCAGCAGCTTCTTAGGGACCTTGACAGGGGATGGCTACACCTTC. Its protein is CASSFLGTLTGDGYTF.

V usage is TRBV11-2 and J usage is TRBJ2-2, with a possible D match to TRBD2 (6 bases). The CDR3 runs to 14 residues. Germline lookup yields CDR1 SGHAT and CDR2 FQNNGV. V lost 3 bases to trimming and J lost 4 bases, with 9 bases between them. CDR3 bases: TGTGCCAGCAGCTTGACTAGTGCCACCGGGGAGCTGTTTTTT. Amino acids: CASSLTSATGELFF. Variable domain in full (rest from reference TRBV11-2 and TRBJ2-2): EAGVAQSPRYKIIEKRQSVAFWCNPISGHATLYWYQQILGQGPKLLIQFQNNGVVDDSQLPKDRFSAERLKGVDSTLKIQPAKLEDSAVYLCASSLTSATGELFFGEGSRLTVL.

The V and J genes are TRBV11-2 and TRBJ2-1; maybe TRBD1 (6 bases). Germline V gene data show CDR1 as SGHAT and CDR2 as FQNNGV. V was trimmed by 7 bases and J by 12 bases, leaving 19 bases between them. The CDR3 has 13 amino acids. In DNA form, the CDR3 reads TGTGCCAGCACCCCTTGGGGACACCTGGGGCAGTTCTTC. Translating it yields CASTPWGHLGQFF.

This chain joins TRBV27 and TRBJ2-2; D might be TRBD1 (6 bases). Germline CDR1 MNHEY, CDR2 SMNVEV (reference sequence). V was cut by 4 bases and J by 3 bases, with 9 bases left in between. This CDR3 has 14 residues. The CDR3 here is CASSSGQHTGELFF. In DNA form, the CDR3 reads TGTGCCAGCAGTTCGGGACAACACACCGGGGAGCTGTTTTTT.

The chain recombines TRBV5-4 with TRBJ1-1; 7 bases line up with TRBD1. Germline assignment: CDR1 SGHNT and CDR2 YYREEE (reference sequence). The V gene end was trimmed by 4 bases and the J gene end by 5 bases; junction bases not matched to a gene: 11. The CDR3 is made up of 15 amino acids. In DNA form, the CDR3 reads TGTGCCAGCAGCCCGGCACGACAGGGTCGGACTGAAGCTTTCTTT. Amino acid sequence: CASSPARQGRTEAFF.

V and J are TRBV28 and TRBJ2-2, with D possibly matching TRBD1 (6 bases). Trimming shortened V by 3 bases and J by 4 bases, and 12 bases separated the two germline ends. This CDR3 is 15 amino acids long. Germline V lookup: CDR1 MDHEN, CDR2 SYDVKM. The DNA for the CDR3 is TGTGCCAGCAGTTTGGTCACAGGGAGCACCGGGGAGCTGTTTTTT. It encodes CASSLVTGSTGELFF. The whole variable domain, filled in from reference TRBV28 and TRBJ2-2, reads DVKVTQSSRYLVKRTGEKVFLECVQDMDHENMFWYRQDPGLGLRLIYFSYDVKMKEKGDIPEGYSVSREKKERFSLILESASTNQTSMYLCASSLVTGSTGELFFGEGSRLTVL.

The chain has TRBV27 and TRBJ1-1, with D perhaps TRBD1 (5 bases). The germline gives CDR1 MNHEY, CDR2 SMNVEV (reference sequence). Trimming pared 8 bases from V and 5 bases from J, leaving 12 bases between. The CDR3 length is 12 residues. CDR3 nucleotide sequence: TGTGCCAGCGGGCGGGGGATGACTGAAGCTTTCTTT. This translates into CASGRGMTEAFF.

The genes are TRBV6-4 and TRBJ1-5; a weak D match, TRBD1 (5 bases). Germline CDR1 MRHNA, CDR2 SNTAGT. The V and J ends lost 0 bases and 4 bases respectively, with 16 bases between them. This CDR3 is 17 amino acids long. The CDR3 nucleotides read TGTGCCAGCAGTGACTCGGGGGGGAACCCACCTAATCAGCCCCAGCATTTT. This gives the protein CASSDSGGNPPNQPQHF.

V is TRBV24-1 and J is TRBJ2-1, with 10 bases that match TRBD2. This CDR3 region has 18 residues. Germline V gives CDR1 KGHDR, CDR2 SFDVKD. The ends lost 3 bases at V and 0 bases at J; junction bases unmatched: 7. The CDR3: CATSDTWTSGSSYNEQFF. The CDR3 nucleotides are TGTGCCACCAGTGATACGTGGACTAGCGGAAGCTCCTACAATGAGCAGTTCTTC.

This CDR3 is CASSLDSGKKLFF. CDR3 bases: TGTGCCAGCAGCTTAGATAGCGGGAAAAAACTGTTTTTT. This chain connects TRBV7-2 to TRBJ1-4; D is unclear. Germline lookup yields CDR1 SGHTA and CDR2 FQGNSA. The CDR3 extends over 13 amino acids. Trimming pared 1 base from V and 9 bases from J, leaving 9 bases between.

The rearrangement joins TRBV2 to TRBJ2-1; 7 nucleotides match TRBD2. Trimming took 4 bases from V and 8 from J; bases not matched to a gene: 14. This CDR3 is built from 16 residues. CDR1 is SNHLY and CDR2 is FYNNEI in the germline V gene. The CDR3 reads CASSAGLVLTGYEQFF. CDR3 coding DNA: TGTGCCAGCAGTGCCGGACTAGTCCTTACGGGGTATGAGCAGTTCTTC.

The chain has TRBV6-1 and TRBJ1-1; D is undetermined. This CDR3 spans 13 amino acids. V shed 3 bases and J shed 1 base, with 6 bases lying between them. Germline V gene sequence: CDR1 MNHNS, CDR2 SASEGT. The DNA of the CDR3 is TGTGCCAGCAGTGAGAGTCGGAACACTGAAGCTTTCTTT. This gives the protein CASSESRNTEAFF.

CDR3 nucleotides: TGTGCCAGCAGCAGACTAGCGGAAAGCACAGATACGCAGTATTTT. Protein sequence: CASSRLAESTDTQYF. This chain links TRBV5-4 with TRBJ2-3; TRBD2 matches 9 bases. The CDR3 consists of 15 residues. The J segment lost 0 bases and the V segment lost 4 bases, leaving 3 bases of the junction unmatched. Germline V gene lookup returns CDR1 SGHNT and CDR2 YYREEE (reference sequence).

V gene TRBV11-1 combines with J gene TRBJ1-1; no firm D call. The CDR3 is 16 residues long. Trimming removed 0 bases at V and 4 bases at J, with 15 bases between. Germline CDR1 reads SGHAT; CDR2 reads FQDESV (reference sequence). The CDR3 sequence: CASSLAGVRASTEAFF. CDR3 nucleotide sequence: TGTGCCAGCAGCTTAGCTGGCGTAAGAGCGAGCACTGAAGCTTTCTTT.

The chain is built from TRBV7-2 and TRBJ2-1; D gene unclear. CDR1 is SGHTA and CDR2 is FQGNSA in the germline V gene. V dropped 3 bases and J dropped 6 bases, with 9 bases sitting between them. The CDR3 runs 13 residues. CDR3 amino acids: CASSFWRSNEQFF. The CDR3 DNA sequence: TGTGCCAGCAGCTTTTGGAGATCCAATGAGCAGTTCTTC. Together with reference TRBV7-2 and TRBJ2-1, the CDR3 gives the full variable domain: GAGVSQSPSNKVTEKGKDVELRCDPISGHTALYWYRQSLGQGLEFLIYFQGNSAPDKSGLPSDRFSAERTGGSVSTLTIQRTQQEDSAVYLCASSFWRSNEQFFGPGTRLTVL.

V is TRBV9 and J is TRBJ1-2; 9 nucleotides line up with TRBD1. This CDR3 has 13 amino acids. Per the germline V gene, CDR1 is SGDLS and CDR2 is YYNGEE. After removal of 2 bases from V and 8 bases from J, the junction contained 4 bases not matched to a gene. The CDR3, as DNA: TGTGCCAGCAGCGTCCGGACAGGGGAAGGCTACACCTTC. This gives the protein CASSVRTGEGYTF. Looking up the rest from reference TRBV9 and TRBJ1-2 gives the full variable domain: DSGVTQTPKHLITATGQRVTLRCSPRSGDLSVYWYQQSLDQGLQFLIQYYNGEERAKGNILERFSAQQFPDLHSELNLSSLELGDSALYFCASSVRTGEGYTFGSGTRLTVV.

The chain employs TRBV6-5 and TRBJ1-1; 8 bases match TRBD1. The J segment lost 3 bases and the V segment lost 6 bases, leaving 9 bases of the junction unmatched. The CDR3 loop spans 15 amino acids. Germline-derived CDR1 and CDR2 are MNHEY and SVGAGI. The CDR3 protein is CASRRDRWGDTEAFF. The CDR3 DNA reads TGTGCCAGCAGGCGGGACAGGTGGGGTGACACTGAAGCTTTCTTT.

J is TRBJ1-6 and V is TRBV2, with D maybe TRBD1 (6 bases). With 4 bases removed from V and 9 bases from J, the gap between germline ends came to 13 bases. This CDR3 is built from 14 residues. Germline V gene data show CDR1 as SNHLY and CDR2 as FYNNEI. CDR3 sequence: CASSVEGEGSPLHF. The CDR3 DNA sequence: TGTGCCAGCAGTGTAGAGGGGGAAGGTTCACCCCTCCACTTT.

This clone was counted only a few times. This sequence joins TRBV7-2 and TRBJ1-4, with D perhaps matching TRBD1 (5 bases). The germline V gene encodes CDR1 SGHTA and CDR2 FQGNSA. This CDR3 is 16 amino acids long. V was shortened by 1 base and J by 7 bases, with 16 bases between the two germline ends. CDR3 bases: TGTGCCAGCAGCTTAGGCACCGGGATGGGGGGTGAAAAACTGTTTTTT. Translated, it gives CASSLGTGMGGEKLFF.

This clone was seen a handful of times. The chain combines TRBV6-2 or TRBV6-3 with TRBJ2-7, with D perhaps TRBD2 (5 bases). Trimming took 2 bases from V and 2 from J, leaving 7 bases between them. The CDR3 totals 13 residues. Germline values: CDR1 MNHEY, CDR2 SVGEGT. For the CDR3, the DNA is TGTGCCAGCAGTTACGCGGGTACCTACGAGCAGTACTTC. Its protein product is CASSYAGTYEQYF.

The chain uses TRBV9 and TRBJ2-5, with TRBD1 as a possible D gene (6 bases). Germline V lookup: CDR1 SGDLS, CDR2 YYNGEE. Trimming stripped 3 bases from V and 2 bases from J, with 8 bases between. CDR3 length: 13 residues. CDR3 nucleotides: TGTGCCAGCAGCGCTCAGGGGCAAGAGACCCAGTACTTC. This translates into CASSAQGQETQYF.

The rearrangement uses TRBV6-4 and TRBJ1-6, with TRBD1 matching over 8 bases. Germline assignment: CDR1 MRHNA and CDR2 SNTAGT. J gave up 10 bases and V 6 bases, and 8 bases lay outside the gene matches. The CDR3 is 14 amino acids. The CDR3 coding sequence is TGTGCCAGCAGCGTGGACAGGGTCGGGTCACCCCTCCACTTT. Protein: CASSVDRVGSPLHF.

The CDR3 bases are TGTGCCAGCAGCTCGGCCCGGACAGCTAATGAAAAACTGTTTTTT. Translating it yields CASSSARTANEKLFF. The rearrangement links TRBV7-9 to TRBJ1-4, with a weak D call TRBD1 (6 bases). Trimming cost V 4 bases and J 3 bases, with 12 bases left between them. The CDR3 loop spans 15 amino acids. Germline V CDR1 and CDR2: SEHNR, FQNEAQ (reference sequence). Combining the CDR3 with reference TRBV7-9 and TRBJ1-4 gives the whole variable domain DTGVSQNPRHKITKRGQNVTFRCDPISEHNRLYWYRQTLGQGPEFLTYFQNEAQLEKSRLLSDRFSAERPKGSFSTLEIQRTEQGDSAMYLCASSSARTANEKLFFGSGTQLSVL.

CDR3 protein: CASSTGQETQYF. The CDR3 bases are TGTGCCAGCTCAACAGGGCAAGAGACCCAGTACTTC. The rearrangement links TRBV18 to TRBJ2-5, with TRBD1 as a possible D gene (6 bases). V lost 5 bases and J lost 2, with 6 bases in between. CDR1 is KGHSH and CDR2 is LQKENI in the germline V gene. This CDR3 contains 12 residues.

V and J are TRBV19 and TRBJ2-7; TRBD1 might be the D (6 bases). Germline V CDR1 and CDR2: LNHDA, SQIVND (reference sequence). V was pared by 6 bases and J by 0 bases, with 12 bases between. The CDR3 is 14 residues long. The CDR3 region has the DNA TGTGCCAGTAGGGTTACAGGGAGCTCCTACGAGCAGTACTTC. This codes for CASRVTGSSYEQYF.

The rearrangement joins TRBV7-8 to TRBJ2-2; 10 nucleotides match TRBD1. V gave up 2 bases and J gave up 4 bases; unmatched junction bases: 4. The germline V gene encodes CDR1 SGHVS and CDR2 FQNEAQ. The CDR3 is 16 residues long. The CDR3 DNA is TGTGCCAGCAGCTTATTCGGGACAGGGGCCACCGGGGAGCTGTTTTTT. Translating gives CASSLFGTGATGELFF.

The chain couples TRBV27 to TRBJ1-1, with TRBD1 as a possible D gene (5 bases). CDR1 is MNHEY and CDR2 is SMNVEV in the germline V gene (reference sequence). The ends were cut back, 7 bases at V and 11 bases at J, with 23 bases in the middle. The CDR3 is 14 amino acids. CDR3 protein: CASTESGGRFWAFF. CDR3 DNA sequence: TGTGCCAGCACGGAATCGGGGGGTAGGTTTTGGGCTTTCTTT.

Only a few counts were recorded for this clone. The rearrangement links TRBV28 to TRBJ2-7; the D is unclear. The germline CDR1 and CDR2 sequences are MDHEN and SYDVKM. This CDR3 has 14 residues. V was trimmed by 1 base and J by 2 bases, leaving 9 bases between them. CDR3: CASSLSRTPYEQYF. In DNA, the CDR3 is TGTGCCAGCAGTTTATCCAGAACCCCCTACGAGCAGTACTTC.

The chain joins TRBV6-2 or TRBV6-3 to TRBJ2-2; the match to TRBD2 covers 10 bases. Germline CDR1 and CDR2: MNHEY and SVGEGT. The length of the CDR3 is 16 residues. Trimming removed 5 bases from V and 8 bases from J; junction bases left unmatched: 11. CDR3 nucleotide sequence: TGTGCCAGCAGTCGTCGGACTAGCGGTTTCCAAGGGGAGCTGTTTTTT. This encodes CASSRRTSGFQGELFF.